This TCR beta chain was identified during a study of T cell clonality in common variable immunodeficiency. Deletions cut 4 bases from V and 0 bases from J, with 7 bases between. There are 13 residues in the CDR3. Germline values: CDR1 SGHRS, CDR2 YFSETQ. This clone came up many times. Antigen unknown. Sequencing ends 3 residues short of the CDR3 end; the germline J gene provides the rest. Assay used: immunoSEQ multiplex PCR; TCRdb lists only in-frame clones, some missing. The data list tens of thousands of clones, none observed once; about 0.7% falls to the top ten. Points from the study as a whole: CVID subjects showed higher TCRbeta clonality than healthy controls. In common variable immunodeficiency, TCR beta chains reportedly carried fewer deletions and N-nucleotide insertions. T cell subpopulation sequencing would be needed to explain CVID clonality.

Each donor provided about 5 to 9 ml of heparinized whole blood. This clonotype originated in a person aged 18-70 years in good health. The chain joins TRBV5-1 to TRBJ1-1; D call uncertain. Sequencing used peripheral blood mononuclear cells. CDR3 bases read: TGCGCCAGCAGCCAAGCGGTGAACACTGAA. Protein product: CASSQAVNTE. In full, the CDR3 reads CASSQAVNTEAFF.